This passage covers 28 T cell receptor beta chains from one sample sequenced in a study of T cells in women clearing cervical HPV infection. Sequencing used immunoSEQ multiplex PCR; TCRdb keeps in-frame clones, though not all of them. The sample data list 45,000 to 50,000 clones. Input material: blood buffy coat. These receptors came from a woman aged 18 to 75 with a cervical HPV16 infection that either progressed to CIN3+ or cleared (not recorded which).

On this clone itself: The sequence runs out 3 residues before the end of the CDR3; the remainder is reconstructed from the germline J gene. V and J are TRBV18 and TRBJ1-6; D remains ambiguous. The V end lost 3 bases, the J end lost 12 bases, and 15 bases lay between the germline ends. The CDR3 is 14 amino acids. In germline, CDR1 is KGHSH, CDR2 LQKENI. The sequenced part of the CDR3 DNA is TGTGCCAGCTCACCCAGCGGATTGGATTTACCC. Amino acids: CASSPSGLDLP. The full CDR3 protein is CASSPSGLDLPLHF. The variable domain in full, completed from reference TRBV18 and TRBJ1-6, reads NAGVMQNPRHLVRRRGQEARLRCSPMKGHSHVYWYRQLPEEGLKFMVYLQKENIIDESGMPKERFSAEFPKEGPSILRIQQVVRGDSAAYFCASSPSGLDLPLHFGNGTRLTVT.

Points on this clone: Read sequence stops 3 residues before the CDR3 end, and the germline J gene provides the missing end. The chain combines TRBV30 with TRBJ2-2; 12 nucleotides match TRBD2. Per the germline V gene, CDR1 is GTSNPN and CDR2 is SVGIG (reference sequence). The CDR3 is made up of 14 amino acids. The V and J ends lost 3 bases and 6 bases, in that order; junction bases with no gene match: 2. The CDR3 DNA, read in part, is TGTGCCTGGAGACTAGCGGGAGGCCCCGGGGAG. Translating it yields CAWRLAGGPGE. The CDR3, in full, reads CAWRLAGGPGELFF.

Notes on this clone: The sequence runs out 3 residues before the end of the CDR3; the remainder is reconstructed from the germline J gene. The rearrangement uses TRBV19 and TRBJ1-5; 10 nucleotides align to TRBD1. J was trimmed by 4 bases and V by 0 bases; bases with no gene match: 3. Germline CDR1 is LNHDA and CDR2 is SQIVND (reference sequence). This CDR3 is 16 amino acids long. CDR3 region: CASSIDAGQGNQPQHF. The DNA read from the CDR3 is TGTGCCAGTAGTATAGATGCGGGACAGGGGAATCAGCCC.

With regard to this clone: The read terminates 3 residues ahead of where the CDR3 ends, so the germline J gene completes it. J is TRBJ1-4 and V is TRBV7-2; tentatively, D is TRBD1 (5 bases). Germline assignment: CDR1 SGHTA and CDR2 FQGNSA. The CDR3 covers 14 residues. The CDR3 loop is CASSLGGGNSPLFF. The sequenced CDR3 bases are TGTGCCAGCAGCTTAGGGGGGGGTAATTCACCA.

Turning to this clone: The read stops 3 residues short of the end of the CDR3; the missing end is completed from the germline J gene. The J gene is TRBJ2-3, the V gene TRBV2; no firm D call. CDR1 is SNHLY, CDR2 FYNNEI, per germline. The CDR3 length is 11 residues. CDR3 DNA (partial): TGTGCCAGCAGTGAACACGGGACG. Amino acids: CASSEHGT. The whole CDR3 sequence is CASSEHGTQYF. The complete variable domain, with remaining parts taken from reference TRBV2 and TRBJ2-3, reads EPEVTQTPSHQVTQMGQEVILRCVPISNHLYFYWYRQILGQKVEFLVSFYNNEISEKSEIFDDQFSVERPDGSNFTLKIRSTKLEDSAMYFCASSEHGTQYFGPGTRLTVL.

Concerning this clone: The read gets to within 3 residues of the CDR3 end, and the germline J gene fills in the rest. The chain combines TRBV6-1 with TRBJ1-4; 7 bases align to TRBD1. After removal of 2 bases from V and 3 bases from J, the junction contained 0 bases not matched to a gene. The CDR3 runs to 14 residues. Germline lookup yields CDR1 MNHNS and CDR2 SASEGT. Incomplete CDR3 DNA: TGTGCCAGCAGTGAAACAGGGGCTAATGAAAAA. Amino acids: CASSETGANEK. The full CDR3 protein reads CASSETGANEKLFF.

As to this clone: The read halts 3 residues ahead of the CDR3 end, with the missing end drawn from the germline J gene. The chain employs TRBV19 and TRBJ2-4, with 9 bases matching TRBD2. V gave up 9 bases and J gave up 0 bases; unmatched junction bases: 15. The CDR3 spans 18 residues. Per the germline V gene, CDR1 is LNHDA and CDR2 is SQIVND (reference sequence). CDR3 in amino acids: CASSPSSGALLAKNIQYF. CDR3 bases read: TGTGCCAGCTCCCCTTCTAGCGGGGCCTTATTAGCCAAAAACATT.

Details on this clone: From the germline J gene comes the end of the CDR3, since the read stops 3 residues before it. V is TRBV18 and J is TRBJ2-5, with a possible D match to TRBD2 (6 bases). In germline, CDR1 is KGHSH, CDR2 LQKENI. V lost 3 bases and J 1 base, leaving 15 bases between the germline ends. The CDR3 is made up of 16 amino acids. The CDR3 bases that were read are TGTGCCAGCTCACCCCCCGGGGGAAGGGCCCAAGAGACC. This encodes CASSPPGGRAQET. The CDR3 as a whole reads CASSPPGGRAQETQYF.

Worth noting for this clone: The CDR3 end is not reached by the read, which stops 3 residues before it; the germline J gene fills it in. V usage is TRBV5-4 and J usage is TRBJ1-6, with a weak D call TRBD1 (5 bases). Deletions cut 0 bases from V and 5 bases from J, with 9 bases between. The CDR3 extends over 15 amino acids. Looked up from germline, CDR1 is SGHNT and CDR2 is YYREEE (reference sequence). The DNA read from the CDR3 is TGTGCCAGCAGCTTGGACCAGGGCAATAATTCACCC. Its protein product is CASSLDQGNNSP. The whole CDR3 protein reads CASSLDQGNNSPLHF.

A remark on this clone: Coverage ceases 3 residues before the CDR3 finishes, and the germline J gene fills in the end. Other nucleotide sequences in the sample specify the same CDR3. The chain is built from TRBV19 and TRBJ1-6; 9 bases match TRBD1. The CDR3 is 13 residues long. V shed 9 bases, J shed 9 bases, and the junction held 6 bases outside the gene matches. Germline V gene sequence: CDR1 LNHDA, CDR2 SQIVND (reference sequence). CDR3 residues: CASRDREGSPLHF. The sequenced part of the CDR3 DNA is TGTGCCAGCCGGGACAGGGAGGGTTCACCC.

As for this clone: The read ends 3 residues shy of where the CDR3 ends; the end is completed using the germline J gene. The genes are TRBV7-3 and TRBJ2-1; the D gene is possibly TRBD2 (5 bases). The length of the CDR3 is 17 residues. Trimming cost V 0 bases and J 1 base, with 13 bases left between them. In germline, CDR1 is SGHTA, CDR2 FQGTGA. Incomplete CDR3 DNA: TGTGCCAGCAGCTTAACGCAGGACGGGGTATCCTACAATGAG. Its translation: CASSLTQDGVSYNE. The full CDR3 protein reads CASSLTQDGVSYNEQFF.

A word on this clone: With the read ending 3 residues before the CDR3 end, the germline J gene is used to fill in that end. The chain combines TRBV20-1 with TRBJ2-7; D possibly corresponds to TRBD1 (6 bases). The ends were cut back, 2 bases at V and 2 bases at J, with 7 bases in the middle. The CDR3 has 12 residues. Germline CDR1 is DFQATT and CDR2 is SNEGSKA (reference sequence). The CDR3 loop is CSARQGPYEQYF. CDR3 bases read: TGCAGTGCTAGACAGGGGCCCTACGAG.

About this clone: The read halts 3 residues ahead of the CDR3 end, with the missing end drawn from the germline J gene. The chain carries TRBV18 and TRBJ1-2, with a possible D match to TRBD1 (5 bases). V was cut by 2 bases and J by 6 bases, with 7 bases left in between. This CDR3 comprises 12 residues. Per the germline V gene, CDR1 is KGHSH and CDR2 is LQKENI. The part of the CDR3 DNA that was read is TGTGCCAGCTCACCAGACAGTGATGGC. It codes for CASSPDSDG. The full CDR3 reads CASSPDSDGYTF.

To note about this clone: From the germline J gene comes the end of the CDR3, since the read stops 3 residues before it. The chain joins TRBV7-3 to TRBJ1-5; 8 bases are shared with TRBD1. V lost 0 bases and J lost 0; bases outside the gene matches: 10. The CDR3 totals 19 residues. Germline loops: CDR1 SGHTA, CDR2 FQGTGA. The sequenced CDR3 bases are TGTGCCAGCAGCTTAACCGCAGCAGGGGGCTCCTTTAGCAATCAGCCC. This translates into CASSLTAAGGSFSNQP. The entire CDR3 sequence reads CASSLTAAGGSFSNQPQHF.

As regards this clone: The read gets to within 3 residues of the CDR3 end, and the germline J gene fills in the rest. The chain recombines TRBV2 with TRBJ2-3, with D possibly being TRBD1 (6 bases). Trimming left V 7 bases short and J 4 bases short, with 15 bases between. Germline loops: CDR1 SNHLY, CDR2 FYNNEI. This CDR3 is 14 amino acids long. The sequenced CDR3 bases are TGTGCCAGCAAGGAACGACAGGCCCCAGATACG. This gives the protein CASKERQAPDT. The entire CDR3 is CASKERQAPDTQYF.

Points on this clone: The sequenced fragment ends 3 residues before the CDR3 boundary, so the rest is inferred from the germline J gene. V gene TRBV6-2 or TRBV6-3 combines with J gene TRBJ1-4; a possible D gene is TRBD1 (5 bases). The CDR3 sequence is 12 residues long. CDR1 and CDR2 from the germline V gene are MNHEY and SVGEGT. CDR3 DNA (partial): TGTGCCAGCAGTCTAGACAGAATGAAA. Protein sequence: CASSLDRMK. The whole CDR3 sequence reads CASSLDRMKLFF.

Worth noting for this clone: The observed sequence ends 3 residues before the CDR3 terminus, with the missing tail filled in from the germline J gene. V is TRBV20-1 and J is TRBJ1-2; 7 bases agree with TRBD1. The CDR3 spans 16 residues. Per germline, CDR1 DFQATT and CDR2 SNEGSKA (reference sequence). J was trimmed by 4 bases and V by 0 bases; bases with no gene match: 11. The CDR3 sequence: CSARDHGRGRTYGYTF. CDR3 DNA (partial): TGCAGTGCTAGAGATCACGGAAGGGGGCGAACCTATGGC.

About this clone: The DNA ends 3 residues before the CDR3 does, and the rest of the CDR3 is filled in from the germline J gene. This chain joins TRBV10-3 and TRBJ2-1; 10 nucleotides match TRBD2. J lost 8 bases, V lost 6 bases, and 10 bases had no gene match. CDR3 length equals 15 residues. CDR1 ENHRY and CDR2 SYGVKD come from the germline V gene. The CDR3 reads CAISEGASGSDEQFF. The DNA read from the CDR3 is TGTGCCATCAGCGAGGGGGCTAGCGGGAGTGATGAG.

For this clone: From the germline J gene comes the end of the CDR3, since the read stops 3 residues before it. The chain recombines TRBV5-1 with TRBJ1-1; 9 bases align to TRBD1. Trimming cost V 6 bases and J 0 bases; bases outside gene matches: 6. Germline CDR1 is SGHRS and CDR2 is YFSETQ. The CDR3 extends over 15 amino acids. The CDR3 sequence: CASTRDREMNTEAFF. The part of the CDR3 DNA that was read is TGCGCCAGCACCCGGGACAGGGAAATGAACACTGAA.

On this clone itself: The CDR3 end is not reached by the read, which stops 3 residues before it; the germline J gene fills it in. The rearrangement links TRBV30 to TRBJ2-3, with no clear D. The CDR3 has 14 amino acids. CDR1 is GTSNPN and CDR2 is SVGIG in the germline V gene (reference sequence). Trimming shortened V by 1 base and J by 5 bases, and 13 bases separated the two germline ends. The CDR3 DNA, read in part, is TGTGCCTGGAGTGCGAACACCATTAAAGATACG. Protein product: CAWSANTIKDT. The entire CDR3 reads CAWSANTIKDTQYF.

With respect to this clone: The read ends 3 residues shy of where the CDR3 ends; the end is completed using the germline J gene. This chain uses TRBV5-1 with TRBJ1-4; D is uncertain. There are 14 residues in the CDR3. The V gene lost 0 bases and the J gene lost 8 bases, with 11 bases spanning the gap. The germline gives CDR1 SGHRS, CDR2 YFSETQ. Incomplete CDR3 DNA: TGCGCCAGCAGCTTGGCCCCCGGAGGGGAAAAA. Translation: CASSLAPGGEK. The full CDR3 reads CASSLAPGGEKLFF. The whole variable domain, filled in from reference TRBV5-1 and TRBJ1-4, reads KAGVTQTPRYLIKTRGQQVTLSCSPISGHRSVSWYQQTPGQGLQFLFEYFSETQRNKGNFPGRFSGRQFSNSRSEMNVSTLELGDSALYLCASSLAPGGEKLFFGSGTQLSVL.

The CDR3 reads CASTCRGCNEQFF. Incomplete CDR3 DNA: TGTGCCAGCACTTGTCGCGGCTGCAATGAG. The rearrangement joins TRBV6-2 or TRBV6-3 to TRBJ2-1; D call uncertain. The CDR3 end falls 3 residues outside the read, so it is completed with the germline J gene. V shed 7 bases and J shed 6 bases, with 13 bases lying between them. This CDR3 comprises 13 residues. Germline CDR1 and CDR2: MNHEY and SVGEGT.

The CDR3: CASSRQGDQPQYF. The covered CDR3 bases are TGTGCCAGCAGCCGACAGGGGGATCAGCCG. V and J are TRBV7-9 and TRBJ2-3; TRBD1 agrees at 9 bases. Sequencing ends 3 residues short of the CDR3 end; the germline J gene provides the rest. The CDR3 is made up of 13 amino acids. Per the germline V gene, CDR1 is SEHNR and CDR2 is FQNEAQ (reference sequence).

As for this clone: Coverage ceases 3 residues before the CDR3 finishes, and the germline J gene fills in the end. The V and J genes are TRBV14 and TRBJ1-1, with a possible D match to TRBD1 (5 bases). This CDR3 has 13 residues. Germline assignment: CDR1 SGHDN and CDR2 FVKESK. Trimming pared 4 bases from V and 1 base from J, leaving 7 bases between. CDR3 DNA, as far as it was read: TGTGCCAGCAGCCGCGACAGGAACACTGAA. As protein: CASSRDRNTE. The complete CDR3 reads CASSRDRNTEAFF.

For this clone: The read ends 3 residues shy of where the CDR3 ends; the end is completed using the germline J gene. V gene TRBV20-1 combines with J gene TRBJ1-1; weak D call: TRBD1 (5 bases). Trimming took off 3 bases at V and 0 bases at J, with 8 bases between the two ends. CDR3 length: 13 amino acids. From germline, CDR1 is DFQATT and CDR2 SNEGSKA (reference sequence). CDR3 in amino acids: CSASGTLNTEAFF. The part of the CDR3 DNA that was read is TGCAGTGCTAGTGGGACTCTGAACACTGAA.

As concerns this clone: The CDR3 extends 3 residues past the end of the read, so its final part is completed from the germline J gene. The gene calls are TRBV5-6 and TRBJ2-7; D gene uncertain. Trimming shortened V by 0 bases and J by 3 bases, and 13 bases separated the two germline ends. This CDR3 has 15 amino acids. The germline gives CDR1 SGHDT, CDR2 YYEEEE. The CDR3 sequence: CASSLAIGSVYEQYF. CDR3 DNA (partial): TGTGCCAGCAGCTTGGCCATCGGTTCTGTCTACGAG.

In the case of this clone: Coverage ceases 3 residues before the CDR3 finishes, and the germline J gene fills in the end. The V and J genes are TRBV2 and TRBJ1-6; TRBD1 agrees at 7 bases. The CDR3 sequence is 14 residues long. Germline loops: CDR1 SNHLY, CDR2 FYNNEI. Trimming at V came to 2 bases and at J to 9 bases, leaving 4 bases not matched to a gene. The CDR3 spells CASSERGLISPLHF. CDR3 bases read: TGTGCCAGCAGTGAAAGGGGGCTAATTTCACCC.

With respect to this clone: Read coverage stops 3 residues before the CDR3 terminus; the germline J gene supplies the remainder. The chain joins TRBV7-8 to TRBJ2-1, with D perhaps TRBD1 (6 bases). Germline lookup yields CDR1 SGHVS and CDR2 FQNEAQ. Between the trimmed V and J ends, which lost 5 bases and 5 bases, there was a span of 16 bases. This CDR3 is built from 15 residues. The CDR3 bases that were read are TGTGCCAGCAGCATCCTACAGGGAAATAACAATGAG. Its protein product is CASSILQGNNNE. The full CDR3 protein reads CASSILQGNNNEQFF.